This T cell receptor beta chain comes out of a study of blood T cell repertoires in COVID-19. Overall study: In each case, the material was cDNA or gDNA derived from T cells, B-cell-depleted T cells, or PBMCs.

Profiled with immunoSEQ multiplex PCR; TCRdb holds only in-frame clones, not every one. The sample has about 320,000 clones, 90% seen once. The CDR3 is 14 amino acids. V was trimmed by 0 bases and J by 8 bases, leaving 13 bases between them. CDR1 and CDR2 from the germline V gene are LGHNA and YSLEER. The rearrangement joins TRBV4-3 to TRBJ1-1, with D unresolved. Sequences were obtained from PBMCs or T cells enriched from blood (not recorded which). The source of this sequence is a woman in her thirties who had been exposed to COVID-19. This CDR3 reads CASSQEDSPGEAFF. In nucleotides, the CDR3 is TGCGCCAGCAGCCAAGAGGACTCGCCCGGGGAAGCTTTCTTT.